These T cell receptor beta chains were read from a single sample in a study of shared clonotypes between healthy human individuals. Assay: immunoSEQ multiplex PCR; the TCRdb copy retains only in-frame clones and omits some. The sample yields 2.3 million or so clones, 80% to 95% seen once. Sequences were obtained from naive CD4+ T cells from PBMCs. The source of these receptors is a man aged 18 to 29 in good health. Some clones in this sample may be carry-over from other donors' samples. CDR3s include the opening cysteine and the closing phenylalanine or tryptophan. Each record gives: CDR3 DNA, CDR3 protein, clone size, D gene, CDR3 length, V gene, J gene. D genes are given only for firm matches. Clone size is given for some rows only: seen once, a few or many times, or a class if the clone is expanded.

cdr3_nt: TGTGCCAGCAGTGACCCGGACAGGGGCAATGAGCAGTTCTTC
cdr3_aa: CASSDPDRGNEQFF
clone_size: -
d_call: TRBD1
cdr3_length: 14
v_call: TRBV6-1
j_call: TRBJ2-1

cdr3_nt: TGTGCCATCAGTGAGACAGGTCACGGCTACACCTTC
cdr3_aa: CAISETGHGYTF
clone_size: -
d_call: -
cdr3_length: 12
v_call: TRBV10-3
j_call: TRBJ1-2

cdr3_nt: TGTGCCAGCAGCCTGCCCTGGGGGCAGGGGGTCTACGAGCAGTACTTC
cdr3_aa: CASSLPWGQGVYEQYF
clone_size: -
d_call: TRBD1
cdr3_length: 16
v_call: TRBV7-2
j_call: TRBJ2-7

cdr3_nt: TGTGCCAGCGACGAAAGCGGGAGCTCCTACAATGAGCAGTTCTTC
cdr3_aa: CASDESGSSYNEQFF
clone_size: -
d_call: TRBD2
cdr3_length: 15
v_call: TRBV6-5
j_call: TRBJ2-1

cdr3_nt: TGTGCCAGCAGCGCACTAGGGCCGACGAACACCGGGGAGCTGTTTTTT
cdr3_aa: CASSALGPTNTGELFF
clone_size: -
d_call: -
cdr3_length: 16
v_call: TRBV7-3
j_call: TRBJ2-2

cdr3_nt: TGCGCCAGCAGCCAAGGGAAATCAGAGACCCAGTACTTC
cdr3_aa: CASSQGKSETQYF
clone_size: -
d_call: -
cdr3_length: 13
v_call: TRBV4-1
j_call: TRBJ2-5

cdr3_nt: TGTGCCAGCAGTTCCGGGGGGGGCCACTGGGGCTACACCTTC
cdr3_aa: CASSSGGGHWGYTF
clone_size: -
d_call: -
cdr3_length: 14
v_call: TRBV6-5
j_call: TRBJ1-2

cdr3_nt: TGCGCCAGCAGCCAAAAGGGCCCGGGAGTTCCTGAAGCTTTCTTT
cdr3_aa: CASSQKGPGVPEAFF
clone_size: once
d_call: -
cdr3_length: 15
v_call: TRBV5-1
j_call: TRBJ1-1

cdr3_nt: TGCGCCAGCAGCATCGGGACAGAGTCTGAGCAGTTCTTC
cdr3_aa: CASSIGTESEQFF
clone_size: -
d_call: TRBD1
cdr3_length: 13
v_call: TRBV5-1
j_call: TRBJ2-1

cdr3_nt: TGTGCCAGCAGCTTAACTAGCGGGAGGGGAAACATTCAGTACTTC
cdr3_aa: CASSLTSGRGNIQYF
clone_size: -
d_call: TRBD2
cdr3_length: 15
v_call: TRBV7-3
j_call: TRBJ2-4

cdr3_nt: TGTGCCAGTAGCCACGAGACCAGAAGAAATCAGCCCCAGCATTTT
cdr3_aa: CASSHETRRNQPQHF
clone_size: -
d_call: -
cdr3_length: 15
v_call: TRBV19
j_call: TRBJ1-5

cdr3_nt: TGCAGCGTTGCACCGGGACTAATGGACGGGGAGCTGTTTTTT
cdr3_aa: CSVAPGLMDGELFF
clone_size: -
d_call: TRBD2
cdr3_length: 14
v_call: TRBV29-1
j_call: TRBJ2-2

cdr3_nt: TGCAGCGTTGAAACCCCGGCTGGCACTGAAGCTTTCTTT
cdr3_aa: CSVETPAGTEAFF
clone_size: -
d_call: -
cdr3_length: 13
v_call: TRBV29-1
j_call: TRBJ1-1

cdr3_nt: TGTGCCAGCAGTTACCCAACAGGGGGTGCTAGGTATGGCTACACCTTC
cdr3_aa: CASSYPTGGARYGYTF
clone_size: -
d_call: TRBD1
cdr3_length: 16
v_call: TRBV6-6
j_call: TRBJ1-2

cdr3_nt: TGTGCCAGCAGTTCCCTTAACAGGGGAGGGACCGGGGAGCTGTTTTTT
cdr3_aa: CASSSLNRGGTGELFF
clone_size: -
d_call: -
cdr3_length: 16
v_call: TRBV27
j_call: TRBJ2-2

cdr3_nt: TGTGCCAGCAGTTATCGTCGGACTAGCGGAAGCTACGAGCAGTACTTC
cdr3_aa: CASSYRRTSGSYEQYF
clone_size: -
d_call: TRBD2
cdr3_length: 16
v_call: TRBV6-5
j_call: TRBJ2-7

cdr3_nt: TGTGCCAGTACGGTCTCGGGCCGGGGGAGCAATCAGCCCCAGCATTTT
cdr3_aa: CASTVSGRGSNQPQHF
clone_size: -
d_call: -
cdr3_length: 16
v_call: TRBV28
j_call: TRBJ1-5

cdr3_nt: TGTGCCAGCAGCTTAGCCGAAGGGAATTTCGGAAACACCATATATTTT
cdr3_aa: CASSLAEGNFGNTIYF
clone_size: -
d_call: -
cdr3_length: 16
v_call: TRBV7-6
j_call: TRBJ1-3

cdr3_nt: TGTGCCAGCAGGAGCACTAGCGATAGCTCCTACAATGAGCAGTTCTTC
cdr3_aa: CASRSTSDSSYNEQFF
clone_size: -
d_call: TRBD2
cdr3_length: 16
v_call: TRBV11-2
j_call: TRBJ2-1

cdr3_nt: TGTGCCAGCAACAGGGGGAACACTGAAGCTTTCTTT
cdr3_aa: CASNRGNTEAFF
clone_size: -
d_call: TRBD1
cdr3_length: 12
v_call: TRBV2
j_call: TRBJ1-1

cdr3_nt: TGTGCCAGCAGCTTAAGTAAGAACACTGAAGCTTTCTTT
cdr3_aa: CASSLSKNTEAFF
clone_size: -
d_call: -
cdr3_length: 13
v_call: TRBV7-9
j_call: TRBJ1-1

cdr3_nt: TGTGCCAGCAGCCCCTACAGGATCGGCACTGAAGCTTTCTTT
cdr3_aa: CASSPYRIGTEAFF
clone_size: -
d_call: -
cdr3_length: 14
v_call: TRBV7-2
j_call: TRBJ1-1

cdr3_nt: TGTGCCAGCAGCTTATCGGATACGCAGTATTTT
cdr3_aa: CASSLSDTQYF
clone_size: once
d_call: -
cdr3_length: 11
v_call: TRBV7-2
j_call: TRBJ2-3

cdr3_nt: TGTGCCAGCAGCTTGCTAGTGGCGGGGAACACCGGGGAGCTGTTTTTT
cdr3_aa: CASSLLVAGNTGELFF
clone_size: -
d_call: -
cdr3_length: 16
v_call: TRBV5-5
j_call: TRBJ2-2

cdr3_nt: TGCAGCGTTGAAGTTGGGTCAAGCCGCGAGCAGTACTTC
cdr3_aa: CSVEVGSSREQYF
clone_size: -
d_call: -
cdr3_length: 13
v_call: TRBV29-1
j_call: TRBJ2-7

cdr3_nt: TGTGCCAGCAGCTTGGTCGGGACAGGGCGGACTGAAGCTTTCTTT
cdr3_aa: CASSLVGTGRTEAFF
clone_size: -
d_call: TRBD1
cdr3_length: 15
v_call: TRBV5-4
j_call: TRBJ1-1

cdr3_nt: TGTGCCAGCAGTGAAGATTGGAGGGGTAGGACCTTC
cdr3_aa: CASSEDWRGRTF
clone_size: -
d_call: -
cdr3_length: 12
v_call: TRBV6-1
j_call: TRBJ1-2

cdr3_nt: TGCGCCAGCAGCTTGAGTTCATCTACCGGGGAGCTGTTTTTT
cdr3_aa: CASSLSSSTGELFF
clone_size: -
d_call: -
cdr3_length: 14
v_call: TRBV5-1
j_call: TRBJ2-2

cdr3_nt: TGTGCCAGGGCTAGCGGAGCACACCAAGAGACCCAGTACTTC
cdr3_aa: CARASGAHQETQYF
clone_size: -
d_call: TRBD2
cdr3_length: 14
v_call: TRBV2
j_call: TRBJ2-5

cdr3_nt: TGCGCCAGCAGCTTTGGGCGGACCCTAACGTACAATGAGCAGTTCTTC
cdr3_aa: CASSFGRTLTYNEQFF
clone_size: -
d_call: -
cdr3_length: 16
v_call: TRBV5-1
j_call: TRBJ2-1

cdr3_nt: TGCGCCAGCAGTGACCTAAGCGGGAGCTCCTACAATGAGCAGTTCTTC
cdr3_aa: CASSDLSGSSYNEQFF
clone_size: -
d_call: TRBD2
cdr3_length: 16
v_call: TRBV10-1
j_call: TRBJ2-1

cdr3_nt: TGTGCCAGCATCCGTACGAGGAACTCCTACAATGAGCAGTTCTTC
cdr3_aa: CASIRTRNSYNEQFF
clone_size: -
d_call: -
cdr3_length: 15
v_call: TRBV28
j_call: TRBJ2-1

cdr3_nt: TGCGCCAGCAGCCTCTTTCTCCCGACAGGCAAAGATGCAGATACGCAGTATTTT
cdr3_aa: CASSLFLPTGKDADTQYF
clone_size: -
d_call: -
cdr3_length: 18
v_call: TRBV5-1
j_call: TRBJ2-3

cdr3_nt: TGTGCCATCAGTTCCGACAGGGGGAATGAAAAACTGTTTTTT
cdr3_aa: CAISSDRGNEKLFF
clone_size: -
d_call: TRBD1
cdr3_length: 14
v_call: TRBV10-3
j_call: TRBJ1-4

cdr3_nt: TGTGCCAGCAGCTCAGTAGGGGAAGGGGACTATGAGCAGTTCTTC
cdr3_aa: CASSSVGEGDYEQFF
clone_size: -
d_call: -
cdr3_length: 15
v_call: TRBV7-9
j_call: TRBJ2-1

cdr3_nt: TGTGCCAGCAGCCAAGGTCCATATTGGGGAGCCTACGAGCAGTACTTC
cdr3_aa: CASSQGPYWGAYEQYF
clone_size: -
d_call: -
cdr3_length: 16
v_call: TRBV14
j_call: TRBJ2-7

cdr3_nt: TGTGCCAGCGGAGACAGGGGGAACTCCTACGAGCAGTACTTC
cdr3_aa: CASGDRGNSYEQYF
clone_size: -
d_call: TRBD1
cdr3_length: 14
v_call: TRBV6-1
j_call: TRBJ2-7

cdr3_nt: TGTGCCAGTAGTCCCCGCCGGTTAAGCGCAGATACGCAGTATTTT
cdr3_aa: CASSPRRLSADTQYF
clone_size: -
d_call: -
cdr3_length: 15
v_call: TRBV19
j_call: TRBJ2-3

cdr3_nt: TGCGCCAGCAGCCAAGTAGGCCGGCGGATCGGGGGTGAGGAAGCTTTCTTT
cdr3_aa: CASSQVGRRIGGEEAFF
clone_size: -
d_call: -
cdr3_length: 17
v_call: TRBV4-1
j_call: TRBJ1-1

cdr3_nt: TGTGCCAGCAGCAACCGGGACGGACGGTCTCAGTACTTC
cdr3_aa: CASSNRDGRSQYF
clone_size: -
d_call: -
cdr3_length: 13
v_call: TRBV21-1
j_call: TRBJ2-5

cdr3_nt: TGCGCCAGCACCGGGGGCTTCGCCTACGAGCAGTACTTC
cdr3_aa: CASTGGFAYEQYF
clone_size: -
d_call: -
cdr3_length: 13
v_call: TRBV10-2
j_call: TRBJ2-7

cdr3_nt: TGTGCCAGCTCATCCCAGGGGGCCGATCAGCCCCAGCATTTT
cdr3_aa: CASSSQGADQPQHF
clone_size: -
d_call: TRBD1
cdr3_length: 14
v_call: TRBV18
j_call: TRBJ1-5

cdr3_nt: TGTGCCAGTAGTACACAGGGACCCGGGGCTGAAGCTTTCTTT
cdr3_aa: CASSTQGPGAEAFF
clone_size: -
d_call: -
cdr3_length: 14
v_call: TRBV19
j_call: TRBJ1-1

cdr3_nt: TGTGCCAGTAGTATCAATTTCTATGGCTACACCTTC
cdr3_aa: CASSINFYGYTF
clone_size: -
d_call: -
cdr3_length: 12
v_call: TRBV19
j_call: TRBJ1-2

cdr3_nt: TGTGCCAGCAGCCCAAATAGGTTCGAAGCTTTCTTT
cdr3_aa: CASSPNRFEAFF
clone_size: -
d_call: -
cdr3_length: 12
v_call: TRBV7-8
j_call: TRBJ1-1

cdr3_nt: TGCGCCAGCAGGAAAGGGGGGATCGGTGAAAAACTGTTTTTT
cdr3_aa: CASRKGGIGEKLFF
clone_size: -
d_call: -
cdr3_length: 14
v_call: TRBV4-1
j_call: TRBJ1-4

cdr3_nt: TGTGCCAGCAGCGCCTCGGAATGGGCTGGGGAGCAGTACTTC
cdr3_aa: CASSASEWAGEQYF
clone_size: -
d_call: -
cdr3_length: 14
v_call: TRBV11-3
j_call: TRBJ2-7

cdr3_nt: TGTGCCAGTGGACAGGGTCTCGAGCAGTACTTC
cdr3_aa: CASGQGLEQYF
clone_size: -
d_call: TRBD1
cdr3_length: 11
v_call: TRBV19
j_call: TRBJ2-7

cdr3_nt: TGTGCCAGCAGCCAGGACACTCCTGGGGCCAACGTCCTGACTTTC
cdr3_aa: CASSQDTPGANVLTF
clone_size: -
d_call: -
cdr3_length: 15
v_call: TRBV28
j_call: TRBJ2-6

cdr3_nt: TGTGCCAGCAGTTTTTCCGGGGCGGTAGCCAAAAACATTCAGTACTTC
cdr3_aa: CASSFSGAVAKNIQYF
clone_size: -
d_call: -
cdr3_length: 16
v_call: TRBV28
j_call: TRBJ2-4

cdr3_nt: TGTGCCAGCAGGGTGAACACCGGGGAGCTGTTTTTT
cdr3_aa: CASRVNTGELFF
clone_size: -
d_call: -
cdr3_length: 12
v_call: TRBV28
j_call: TRBJ2-2

cdr3_nt: TGTGCCAGCAGCCCCCCGGAGAGGTATTACAATGAGCAGTTCTTC
cdr3_aa: CASSPPERYYNEQFF
clone_size: -
d_call: -
cdr3_length: 15
v_call: TRBV28
j_call: TRBJ2-1

cdr3_nt: TGTGCCAGCAGCCACCCCCAGGGGTCTGGGGAAAAACTGTTTTTT
cdr3_aa: CASSHPQGSGEKLFF
clone_size: -
d_call: -
cdr3_length: 15
v_call: TRBV4-2
j_call: TRBJ1-4

cdr3_nt: TGTGCCAGCAGCGCCAGCTTTAATCAGCCCCAGCATTTT
cdr3_aa: CASSASFNQPQHF
clone_size: -
d_call: -
cdr3_length: 13
v_call: TRBV9
j_call: TRBJ1-5

cdr3_nt: TGTGCCAGCAGCCCCCGGGACATTCGTTACAATGAGCAGTTCTTC
cdr3_aa: CASSPRDIRYNEQFF
clone_size: -
d_call: -
cdr3_length: 15
v_call: TRBV6-5
j_call: TRBJ2-1